These T cell receptor beta chains were read from a single sample in a study of identical twins. TCRdb processed the 5' RACE reads anew with MiXCR; each CDR3 protein has one entry. The table has about 570,000 distinct CDR3 sequences, around 9.6% seen once; the top ten hold under 3.5%. Separately, the same data were catalogued under a study of yellow fever vaccine responses in identical twins.

Sequenced input: PBMCs. Every receptor here comes from a woman aged 18-29 years in good health. The CDR3 runs from the conserved cysteine through the conserved F or W. The order of the fields is clone size, J gene, D gene, V gene, CDR3 protein, CDR3 DNA. The D gene is left open where the match is weak. Expanded clones are given a class, and other clones once, few, many or no size at all.

- | TRBJ2-1 | TRBD2 | TRBV11-1 | CASRLEGTSGRKSYNEQFF | TGTGCCAGCAGACTAGAGGGGACTAGCGGGAGGAAATCCTACAATGAGCAGTTCTTC
- | TRBJ1-5 | TRBD1 | TRBV7-9 | CASSSTGGRNQPQHF | TGTGCCAGCAGCTCGACAGGGGGCAGGAATCAGCCCCAGCATTTT
many | TRBJ1-1 | - | TRBV7-9 | CASSLAQGSDTEAFF | TGTGCCAGCAGCTTAGCGCAGGGGTCAGACACTGAAGCTTTCTTT
- | TRBJ2-6 | - | TRBV18 | CASRRTVEISGANVLTF | TGTGCCAGTCGACGGACAGTCGAGATCTCTGGGGCCAACGTCCTGACTTTC
- | TRBJ2-3 | - | TRBV5-1 | CASSLGRLLSTDTQYF | TGCGCCAGCAGCTTGGGGAGGCTTTTAAGCACAGATACGCAGTATTTT
- | TRBJ2-7 | TRBD2 | TRBV20-1 | CSARSGSTSGSYLMQYF | TGCAGTGCTAGAAGTGGATCGACTAGCGGGAGTTATCTGATGCAGTACTTC
- | TRBJ1-5 | - | TRBV12-3/TRBV12-4 | CASSPRSGKNQPQHF | TGTGCCAGCAGTCCCCGTTCGGGGAAAAATCAGCCCCAGCATTTT
- | TRBJ1-4 | - | TRBV7-9 | CASSLLGRDEKLFF | TGTGCCAGCAGCTTATTAGGTCGTGATGAAAAACTGTTTTTT
few | TRBJ1-5 | TRBD1 | TRBV12-3/TRBV12-4 | CATRTGGSDQPQHF | TGTGCCACCAGGACAGGGGGTTCCGATCAGCCCCAGCATTTT
many | TRBJ2-3 | TRBD2 | TRBV5-5 | CASSLGLAGGRGTDTQYF | TGTGCCAGCAGCTTGGGGTTAGCGGGGGGGCGAGGCACAGATACGCAGTATTTT
- | TRBJ2-1 | - | TRBV20-1 | CSATQKDFLRGEQFF | TGCAGTGCTACCCAAAAAGACTTTCTTCGGGGTGAGCAGTTCTTC
few | TRBJ2-5 | - | TRBV7-2 | CASSLAGSLQETQYF | TGTGCCAGCAGCTTAGCGGGCAGTCTACAAGAGACCCAGTACTTC
- | TRBJ2-1 | - | TRBV4-2 | CASSQAPGPRRGNEQFF | TGTGCCAGCAGCCAAGCCCCGGGGCCTAGACGGGGCAATGAGCAGTTCTTC
many | TRBJ2-5 | - | TRBV29-1 | CSVEFWTFQETQYF | TGCAGCGTTGAATTCTGGACGTTCCAGGAGACCCAGTACTTC
many | TRBJ2-1 | - | TRBV7-2 | CASSFQLASYNEQFF | TGTGCCAGCAGTTTTCAATTAGCCTCCTACAATGAGCAGTTCTTC
- | TRBJ2-7 | - | TRBV7-2 | CASSQRSGSSYEQYF | TGTGCCAGCAGCCAGCGGAGTGGGAGCTCCTACGAGCAGTACTTC
many | TRBJ2-1 | - | TRBV5-1 | CASTGLLRNEQFF | TGCGCCAGTACGGGACTGTTGAGGAATGAGCAGTTCTTC
few | TRBJ2-1 | TRBD2 | TRBV12-3/TRBV12-4 | CASTLGLASDEQFF | TGTGCCAGCACCCTGGGACTAGCGAGCGATGAGCAGTTCTTC
- | TRBJ1-1 | TRBD1 | TRBV5-1 | CASSSNRGMNTEAFF | TGCGCCAGCAGCTCAAACAGGGGCATGAACACTGAAGCTTTCTTT